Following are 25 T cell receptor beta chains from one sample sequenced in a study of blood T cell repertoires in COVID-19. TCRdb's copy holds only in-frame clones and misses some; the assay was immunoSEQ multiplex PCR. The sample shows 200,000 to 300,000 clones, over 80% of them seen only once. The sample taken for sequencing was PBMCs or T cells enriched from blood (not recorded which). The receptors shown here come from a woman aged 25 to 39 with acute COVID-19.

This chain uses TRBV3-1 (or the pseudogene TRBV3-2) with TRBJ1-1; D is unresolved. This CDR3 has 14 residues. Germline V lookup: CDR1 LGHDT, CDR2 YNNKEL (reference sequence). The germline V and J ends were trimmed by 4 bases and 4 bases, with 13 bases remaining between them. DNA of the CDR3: TGTGCCAGCAGCCCCCACACCGTCTCCACTGAAGCTTTCTTT. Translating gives CASSPHTVSTEAFF.

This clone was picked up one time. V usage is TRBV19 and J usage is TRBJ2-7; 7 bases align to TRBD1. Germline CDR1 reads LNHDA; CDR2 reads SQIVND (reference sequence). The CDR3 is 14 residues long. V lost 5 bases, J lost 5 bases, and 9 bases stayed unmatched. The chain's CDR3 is CASSPQGNRHEQYF. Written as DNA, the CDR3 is TGTGCCAGTAGTCCACAGGGGAATCGGCACGAGCAGTACTTC.

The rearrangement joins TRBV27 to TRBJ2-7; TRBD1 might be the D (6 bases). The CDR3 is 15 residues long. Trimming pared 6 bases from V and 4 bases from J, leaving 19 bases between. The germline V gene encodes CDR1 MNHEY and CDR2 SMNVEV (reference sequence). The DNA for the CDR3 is TGTGCCAGCAGGGTGAGTGGTGGGCAGGGGTACGAGCAGTACTTC. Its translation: CASRVSGGQGYEQYF.

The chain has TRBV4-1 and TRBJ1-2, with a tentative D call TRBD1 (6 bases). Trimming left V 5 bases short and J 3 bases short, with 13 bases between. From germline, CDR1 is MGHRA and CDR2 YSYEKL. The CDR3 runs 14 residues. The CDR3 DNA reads TGCGCCAGCAGCAGGAGGACAGTGTACTATGGCTACACCTTC. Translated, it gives CASSRRTVYYGYTF.

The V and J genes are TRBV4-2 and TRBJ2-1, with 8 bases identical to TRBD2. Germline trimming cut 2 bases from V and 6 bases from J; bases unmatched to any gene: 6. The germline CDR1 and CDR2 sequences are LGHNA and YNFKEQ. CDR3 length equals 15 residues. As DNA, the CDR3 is TGTGCCAGCAGCCAATCCGCGGGGGGCCTCAATGAGCAGTTCTTC. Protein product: CASSQSAGGLNEQFF.

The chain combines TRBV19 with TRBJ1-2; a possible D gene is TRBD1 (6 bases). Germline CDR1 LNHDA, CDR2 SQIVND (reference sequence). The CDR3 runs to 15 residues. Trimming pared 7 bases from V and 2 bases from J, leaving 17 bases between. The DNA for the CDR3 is TGTGCCAGTACCACTTTCGCAGGGACAAACTATGGCTACACCTTC. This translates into CASTTFAGTNYGYTF.

The CDR3 DNA reads as TGTGCCAGCAGCCAAGATCAAGGCAGGGGAGTCGCGAACACTGAAGCTTTCTTT. Its translation is CASSQDQGRGVANTEAFF. This sequence joins TRBV4-2 and TRBJ1-1, with D possibly being TRBD1 (6 bases). CDR3 length: 18 residues. V was cut by 0 bases and J by 1 base, with 18 bases left in between. Per the germline V gene, CDR1 is LGHNA and CDR2 is YNFKEQ.

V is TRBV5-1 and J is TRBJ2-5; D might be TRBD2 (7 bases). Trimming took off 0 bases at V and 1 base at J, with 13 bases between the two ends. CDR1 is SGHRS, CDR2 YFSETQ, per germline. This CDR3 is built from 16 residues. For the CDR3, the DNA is TGCGCCAGCAGCTTGGATGGGGGGGCCCTCCAAGAGACCCAGTACTTC. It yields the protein CASSLDGGALQETQYF.

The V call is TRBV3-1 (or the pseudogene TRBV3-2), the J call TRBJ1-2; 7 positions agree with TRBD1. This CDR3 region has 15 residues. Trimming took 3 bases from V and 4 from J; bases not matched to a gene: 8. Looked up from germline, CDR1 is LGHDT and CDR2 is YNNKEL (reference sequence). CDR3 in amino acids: CASSQSDRVGYGYTF. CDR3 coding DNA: TGTGCCAGCAGCCAGTCAGACAGGGTCGGCTATGGCTACACCTTC.

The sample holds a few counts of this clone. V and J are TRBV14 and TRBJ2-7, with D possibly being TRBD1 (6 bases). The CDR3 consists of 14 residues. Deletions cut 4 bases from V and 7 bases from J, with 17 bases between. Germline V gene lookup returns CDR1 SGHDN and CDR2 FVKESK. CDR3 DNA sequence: TGTGCCAGCAGCCGCCTAACTGGACAGTTAGAGCAGTACTTC. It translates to CASSRLTGQLEQYF.

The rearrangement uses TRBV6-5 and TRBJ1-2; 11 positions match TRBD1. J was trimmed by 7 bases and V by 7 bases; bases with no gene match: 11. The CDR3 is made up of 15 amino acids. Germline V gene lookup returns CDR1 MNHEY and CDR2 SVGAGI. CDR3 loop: CASKLTGQGVGGYTF. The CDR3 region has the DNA TGTGCCAGCAAATTAACGGGACAGGGGGTGGGTGGCTACACCTTC.

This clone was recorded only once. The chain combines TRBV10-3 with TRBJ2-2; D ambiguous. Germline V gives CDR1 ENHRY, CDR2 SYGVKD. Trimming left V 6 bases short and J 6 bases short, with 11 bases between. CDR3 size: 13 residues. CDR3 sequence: CAISLQSPGELFF. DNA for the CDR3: TGTGCCATCAGCCTACAGTCCCCCGGGGAGCTGTTTTTT.

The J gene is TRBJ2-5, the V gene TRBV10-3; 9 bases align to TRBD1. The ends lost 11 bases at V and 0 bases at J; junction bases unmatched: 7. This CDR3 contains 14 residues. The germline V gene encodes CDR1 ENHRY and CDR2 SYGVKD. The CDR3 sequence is CAGARDRDQETQYF. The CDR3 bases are TGTGCCGGAGCCAGGGACAGGGACCAAGAGACCCAGTACTTC.

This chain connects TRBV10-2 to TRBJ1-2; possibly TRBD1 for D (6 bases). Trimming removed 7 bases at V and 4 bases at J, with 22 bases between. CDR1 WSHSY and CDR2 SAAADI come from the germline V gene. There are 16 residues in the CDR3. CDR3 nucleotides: TGCGCCAGCATCGATCGGGACACCCCTGAGGGCTATGGCTACACCTTC. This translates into CASIDRDTPEGYGYTF.

CDR3 protein: CAISVKWAGGSTEAFF. For the CDR3, the DNA is TGTGCCATCAGTGTGAAGTGGGCAGGGGGGAGCACTGAAGCTTTCTTT. This chain links TRBV10-3 with TRBJ1-1, with 7 bases aligning to TRBD1. With 4 bases clipped from V and 4 bases from J, the junction kept 12 bases outside the gene matches. CDR1 ENHRY and CDR2 SYGVKD come from the germline V gene. This CDR3 has 16 amino acids.

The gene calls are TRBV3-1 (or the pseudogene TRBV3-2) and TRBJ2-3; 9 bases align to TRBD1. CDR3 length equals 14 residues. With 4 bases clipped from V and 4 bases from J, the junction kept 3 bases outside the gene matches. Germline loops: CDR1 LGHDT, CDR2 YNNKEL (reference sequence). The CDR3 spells CASSRDRVADTQYF. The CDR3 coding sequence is TGTGCCAGCAGCCGGGACAGGGTAGCAGATACGCAGTATTTT.

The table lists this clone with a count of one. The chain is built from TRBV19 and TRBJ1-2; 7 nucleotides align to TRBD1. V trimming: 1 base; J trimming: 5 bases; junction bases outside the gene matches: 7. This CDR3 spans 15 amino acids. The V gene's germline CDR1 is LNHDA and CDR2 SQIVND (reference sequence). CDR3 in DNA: TGTGCCAGTAGTATAGCCCGGACAGGAGGGTATGGCTACACCTTC. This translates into CASSIARTGGYGYTF.

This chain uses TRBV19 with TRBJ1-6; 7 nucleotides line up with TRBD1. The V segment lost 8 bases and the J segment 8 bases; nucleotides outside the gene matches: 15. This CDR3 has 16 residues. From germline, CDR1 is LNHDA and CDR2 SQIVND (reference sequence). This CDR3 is CASRPWTGGPDSPLHF. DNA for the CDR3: TGTGCCAGTCGACCATGGACAGGAGGTCCGGATTCACCCCTCCACTTT.

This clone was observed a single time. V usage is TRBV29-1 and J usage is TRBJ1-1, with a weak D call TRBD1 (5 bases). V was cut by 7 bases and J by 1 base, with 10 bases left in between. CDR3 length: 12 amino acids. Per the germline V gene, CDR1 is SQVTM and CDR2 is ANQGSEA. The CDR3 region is CSAIQGNTEAFF. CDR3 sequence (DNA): TGCAGCGCCATCCAGGGGAACACTGAAGCTTTCTTT.

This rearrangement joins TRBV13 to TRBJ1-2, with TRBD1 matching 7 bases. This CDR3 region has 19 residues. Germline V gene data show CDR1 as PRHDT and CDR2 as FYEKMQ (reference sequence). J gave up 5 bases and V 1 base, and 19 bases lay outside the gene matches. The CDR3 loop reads CASSLAHPGQRDTSYGYTF. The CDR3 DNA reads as TGTGCCAGCAGCTTAGCTCATCCGGGACAGCGCGATACCAGTTATGGCTACACCTTC. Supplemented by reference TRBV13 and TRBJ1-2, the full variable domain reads AAGVIQSPRHLIKEKRETATLKCYPIPRHDTVYWYQQGPGQDPQFLISFYEKMQSDKGSIPDRFSAQQFSDYHSELNMSSLELGDSALYFCASSLAHPGQRDTSYGYTFGSGTRLTVV.

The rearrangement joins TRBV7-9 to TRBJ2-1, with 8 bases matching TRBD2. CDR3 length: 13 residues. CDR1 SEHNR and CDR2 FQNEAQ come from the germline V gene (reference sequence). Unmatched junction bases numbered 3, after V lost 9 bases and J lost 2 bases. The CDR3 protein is CASRGGPYNEQFF. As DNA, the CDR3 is TGTGCCAGTCGCGGGGGGCCCTACAATGAGCAGTTCTTC. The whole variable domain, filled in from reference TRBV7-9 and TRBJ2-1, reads DTGVSQNPRHKITKRGQNVTFRCDPISEHNRLYWYRQTLGQGPEFLTYFQNEAQLEKSRLLSDRFSAERPKGSFSTLEIQRTEQGDSAMYLCASRGGPYNEQFFGPGTRLTVL.

CDR3 nucleotides: TGTGCCAGTAGTATTAGGGGCATCACCGGGGAGCTGTTTTTT. As protein: CASSIRGITGELFF. The gene calls are TRBV19 and TRBJ2-2, with D perhaps TRBD1 (5 bases). The CDR3 has 14 amino acids. V lost 3 bases and J 4 bases, leaving 9 bases between the germline ends. Germline CDR1 reads LNHDA; CDR2 reads SQIVND (reference sequence).

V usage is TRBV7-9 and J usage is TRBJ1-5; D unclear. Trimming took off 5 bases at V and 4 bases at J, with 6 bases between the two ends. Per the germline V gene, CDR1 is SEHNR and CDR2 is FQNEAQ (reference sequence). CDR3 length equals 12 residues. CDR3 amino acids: CASSARNQPQHF. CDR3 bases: TGTGCCAGCAGCGCCCGGAATCAGCCCCAGCATTTT.

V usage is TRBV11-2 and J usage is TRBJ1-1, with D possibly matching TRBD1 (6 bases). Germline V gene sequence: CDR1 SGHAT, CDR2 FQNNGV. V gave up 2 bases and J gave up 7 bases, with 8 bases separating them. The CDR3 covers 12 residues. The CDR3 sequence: CASSLRTDEAFF. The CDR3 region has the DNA TGTGCCAGCAGCTTAAGGACAGATGAAGCTTTCTTT. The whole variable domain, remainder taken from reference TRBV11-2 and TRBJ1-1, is EAGVAQSPRYKIIEKRQSVAFWCNPISGHATLYWYQQILGQGPKLLIQFQNNGVVDDSQLPKDRFSAERLKGVDSTLKIQPAKLEDSAVYLCASSLRTDEAFFGQGTRLTVV.

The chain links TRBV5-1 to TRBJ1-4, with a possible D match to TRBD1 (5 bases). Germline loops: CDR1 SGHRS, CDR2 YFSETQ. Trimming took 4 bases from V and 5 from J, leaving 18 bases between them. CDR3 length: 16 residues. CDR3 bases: TGCGCCAGCAGCCCCGATTGGGGGGACCCAAATGAAAAACTGTTTTTT. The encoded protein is CASSPDWGDPNEKLFF.